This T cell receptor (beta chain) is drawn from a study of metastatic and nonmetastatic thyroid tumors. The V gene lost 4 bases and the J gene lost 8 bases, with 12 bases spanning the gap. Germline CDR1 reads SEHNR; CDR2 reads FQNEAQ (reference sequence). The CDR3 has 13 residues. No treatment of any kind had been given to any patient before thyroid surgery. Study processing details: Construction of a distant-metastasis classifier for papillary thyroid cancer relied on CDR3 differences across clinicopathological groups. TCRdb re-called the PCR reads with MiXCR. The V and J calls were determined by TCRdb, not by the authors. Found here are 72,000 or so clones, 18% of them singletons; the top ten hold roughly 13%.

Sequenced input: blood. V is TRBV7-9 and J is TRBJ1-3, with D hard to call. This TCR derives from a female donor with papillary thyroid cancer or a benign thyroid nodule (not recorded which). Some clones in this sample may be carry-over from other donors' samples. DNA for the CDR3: TGTGCCAGCAGCTCGAGCAACCGGTACACCATATATTTT. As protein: CASSSSNRYTIYF.